This T cell receptor (beta chain) was identified in a study of CD8 T cells in Susac syndrome. After extraction with the RNeasy kit, about 0.5 to 1 ug of the RNA was reverse transcribed using random hexamers. Multiplex PCR with immunoSEQ amplified the TCR beta CDR3 across 54 Vbeta and 13 Jbeta. Using its own MiXCR run on the immunoSEQ multiplex PCR reads, TCRdb lists one record per CDR3 protein. This sample has a few hundred thousand distinct CDR3 sequences, with 90% to 95% found just once. The multiple sclerosis controls were treatment-naive patients, and their relapsing-remitting disease was stable or active. Both CD4+ and CD8+ T cells were negatively isolated, and TEMRA cells underwent FACS enrichment. Germline V lookup: CDR1 LGHNA, CDR2 YSLEER. V gave up 4 bases and J gave up 8 bases, with 17 bases separating them. This CDR3 spans 14 amino acids.

This clonotype originated in a human donor with multiple sclerosis. V is TRBV4-3 and J is TRBJ1-2; D not certain. What was sequenced was CD4+ T cells from PBMCs. The CDR3 sequence: CASSRPDGVGGYTF. Here the CDR3 DNA reads TGCGCCAGCAGCCGCCCGGACGGGGTGGGCGGCTACACCTTC.